This TCR beta chain was profiled in a study of cytomegalovirus exposure and HLA in healthy donors. Overall study results and limits: Presence/absence analyses treated sequencing depth as roughly uniform across donors.

PCR was performed using 60 Vbeta and 13 Jbeta primers. This table comes from immunoSEQ multiplex PCR, and its TCRdb copy is limited to in-frame clones, with some not included. Seen here are about 72,000 clones, about 81% observed once, and the top ten hold roughly 6.8%. On this clone itself: Its target is unknown. At one of its ends the junction is not consistent with the germline gene, which may arise from a read error.

Germline assignment: CDR1 SGHTA and CDR2 FQGTGA. CDR3 length: 16 residues. This clonotype was obtained from a human donor in good health. Sequencing used PBMCs. This rearrangement joins TRBV7-3 to TRBJ1-2, with D unresolved. The CDR3 sequence: CASSLKPLDPGYGYPF. The CDR3 region has the DNA TGTGCCAGCAGCTTAAAGCCCCTAGACCCCGGCTATGGCTACCCCTTC.